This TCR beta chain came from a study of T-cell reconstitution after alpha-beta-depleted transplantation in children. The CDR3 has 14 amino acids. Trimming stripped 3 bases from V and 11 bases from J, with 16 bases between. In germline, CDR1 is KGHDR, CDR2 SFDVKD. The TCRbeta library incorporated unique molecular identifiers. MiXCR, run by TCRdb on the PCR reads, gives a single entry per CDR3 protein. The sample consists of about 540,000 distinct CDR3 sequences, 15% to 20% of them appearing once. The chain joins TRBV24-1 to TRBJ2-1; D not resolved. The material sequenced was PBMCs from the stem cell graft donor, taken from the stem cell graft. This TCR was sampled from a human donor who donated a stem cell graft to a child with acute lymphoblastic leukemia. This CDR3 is CATSDLEPGSQQFF. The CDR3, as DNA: TGTGCCACCAGTGATCTAGAACCGGGCTCCCAGCAGTTCTTC.